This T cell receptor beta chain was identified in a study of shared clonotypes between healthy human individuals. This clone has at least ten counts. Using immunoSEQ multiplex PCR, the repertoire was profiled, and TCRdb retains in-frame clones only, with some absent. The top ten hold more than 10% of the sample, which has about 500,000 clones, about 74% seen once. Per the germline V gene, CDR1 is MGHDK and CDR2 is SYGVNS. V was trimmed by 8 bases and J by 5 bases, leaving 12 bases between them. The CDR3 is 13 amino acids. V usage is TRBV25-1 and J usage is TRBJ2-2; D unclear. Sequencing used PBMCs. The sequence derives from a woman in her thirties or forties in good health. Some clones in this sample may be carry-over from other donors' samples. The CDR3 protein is CASPPLRTGELFF. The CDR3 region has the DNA TGTGCCAGCCCTCCTCTGAGGACCGGGGAGCTGTTTTTT.